This entry lists 4 T cell receptor beta chains sequenced from one sample in a study of blood T cell repertoires in COVID-19. Only in-frame clones appear in the TCRdb table, and some are missing; sequencing was by immunoSEQ multiplex PCR. Of about 320,000 clones listed, roughly nine tenths are singletons. Sequenced sample: PBMCs or T cells enriched from blood (not recorded which). The receptors stem from a woman younger than 45 who had been exposed to COVID-19.

This chain joins TRBV9 and TRBJ2-3; D unresolved. The CDR3 is 12 amino acids. Between the trimmed V and J ends, which lost 2 bases and 6 bases, there was a span of 7 bases. The germline CDR1 and CDR2 sequences are SGDLS and YYNGEE. CDR3 bases: TGTGCCAGCAGCGTGAGCCCCGATACGCAGTATTTT. It encodes CASSVSPDTQYF.

This clone was picked up one time. The chain joins TRBV19 to TRBJ2-7, with TRBD2 matching 15 bases. The CDR3 extends over 15 amino acids. CDR1 and CDR2 from the germline V gene are LNHDA and SQIVND (reference sequence). V was pared by 9 bases and J by 7 bases, with 10 bases of the junction left unmatched. The CDR3 region has the DNA TGTGCCAGCCGGTCCGGACTAGCGGGGGGGGGAGAGCAGTACTTC. Protein: CASRSGLAGGGEQYF.

V usage is TRBV27 and J usage is TRBJ1-2; possible D gene TRBD1, 6 bases. V lost 5 bases to trimming and J lost 2 bases, with 18 bases between them. Looked up from germline, CDR1 is MNHEY and CDR2 is SMNVEV (reference sequence). The CDR3 is 16 residues long. CDR3 loop: CASSPNNFQGNYGYTF. The DNA of the CDR3 is TGTGCCAGCAGTCCGAATAATTTCCAGGGGAACTATGGCTACACCTTC.

V is TRBV2 and J is TRBJ2-1; D possibly corresponds to TRBD2 (6 bases). The V and J ends lost 7 bases and 6 bases respectively, with 13 bases between them. The CDR3 extends over 13 amino acids. The germline V gene has CDR1 SNHLY and CDR2 FYNNEI. Written as DNA, the CDR3 is TGTGCCAGCAAGGAGGGTGTCGGCAATGAGCAGTTCTTC. Protein: CASKEGVGNEQFF.